The 25 T cell receptor beta chains reported below all come from one sample, sequenced in a study of cytomegalovirus exposure and HLA in healthy donors (TCRdb year 2017). The library was made by the immunoSEQ multiplex PCR assay. The multiplex PCR relied on a mix of 60 forward primers for TCR Vbeta segments and 13 reverse primers for TCR Jbeta segments. Imported from immuneACCESS, the table was reduced by TCRdb to in-frame sequences with V and J called. These copies leave out some clones; in studies compared against another copy, an unresolved V gene accounts for under half, and the cause of the remainder is not known. Counted in this sample were 85,000 to 120,000 clones; roughly 82% of them appeared once. Of the sample, around 2.6% is held by the ten largest clones. Specimen: PBMCs. These TCRs come from a male donor in good health and CMV-seropositive.

The chain recombines TRBV5-1 with TRBJ1-3, with 8 bases lining up with TRBD1. Germline V gene lookup returns CDR1 SGHRS and CDR2 YFSETQ. V was pared by 0 bases and J by 2 bases, with 7 bases of the junction left unmatched. The CDR3 consists of 17 residues. For the CDR3, the DNA is TGCGCCAGCAGCTTGGTATCGCCGACAGGGGCTGGAAACACCATATATTTT. Its translation: CASSLVSPTGAGNTIYF.

The chain links TRBV29-1 to TRBJ2-7; 12 nucleotides match TRBD1. The CDR3 covers 15 residues. The junction had 6 bases not matched to a gene; V was cut back by 4 bases and J by 2 bases. From germline, CDR1 is SQVTM and CDR2 ANQGSEA. CDR3 nucleotides: TGCAGCGTTGCTCGTCGGGACAGGGGGCCCTACGAGCAGTACTTC. The encoded protein is CSVARRDRGPYEQYF.

The V and J genes are TRBV14 and TRBJ2-1; tentative D call: TRBD2 (6 bases). Trimming left V 7 bases short and J 1 base short, with 11 bases between. The CDR3 contains 14 residues. Germline CDR1 SGHDN, CDR2 FVKESK. The CDR3 loop is CASNSRGSYNEQFF. DNA of the CDR3: TGTGCCAGCAACTCCCGGGGGTCCTACAATGAGCAGTTCTTC. The full variable domain, rest sourced from reference TRBV14 and TRBJ2-1, is EAGVTQFPSHSVIEKGQTVTLRCDPISGHDNLYWYRRVMGKEIKFLLHFVKESKQDESGMPNNRFLAERTGGTYSTLKVQPAELEDSGVYFCASNSRGSYNEQFFGPGTRLTVL.

The V call is TRBV29-1, the J call TRBJ2-5; TRBD2 might be the D (6 bases). With 5 bases removed from V and 3 bases from J, the gap between germline ends came to 10 bases. This CDR3 spans 12 amino acids. Germline CDR1 and CDR2: SQVTM and ANQGSEA. CDR3 residues: CSVLLAEETQYF. CDR3 nucleotides: TGCAGCGTTTTACTAGCCGAAGAGACCCAGTACTTC.

CDR3 coding DNA: TGTGCCAGCAGCCCCGACAGTGAGAATGAAAAACTGTTTTTT. This codes for CASSPDSENEKLFF. V usage is TRBV5-4 and J usage is TRBJ1-4, with a possible D match to TRBD1 (5 bases). Germline CDR1 is SGHNT and CDR2 is YYREEE (reference sequence). Trimming took off 4 bases at V and 5 bases at J, with 12 bases between the two ends. The length of the CDR3 is 14 residues.

The CDR3, as DNA: TGTGCCAGTAGTATCAGGAGGGGTGCCTACACTGAAGCTTTCTTT. Translated: CASSIRRGAYTEAFF. The chain combines TRBV19 with TRBJ1-1, with TRBD1 as a possible D gene (5 bases). The CDR3 has 15 residues. V was shortened by 3 bases and J by 3 bases, with 14 bases between the two germline ends. Germline V gene lookup returns CDR1 LNHDA and CDR2 SQIVND (reference sequence).

This chain links TRBV11-2 with TRBJ2-3; D may be TRBD1 (6 bases). V lost 5 bases and J 1 base, leaving 16 bases between the germline ends. The germline V gene has CDR1 SGHAT and CDR2 FQNNGV. The CDR3 is made up of 16 amino acids. In DNA, the CDR3 is TGTGCCAGCAGCCTGTTGGGGGCCTACGGCACAGATACGCAGTATTTT. This translates into CASSLLGAYGTDTQYF.

The V gene is TRBV2, the J gene TRBJ2-7; the D gene is possibly TRBD1 (6 bases). The V end lost 2 bases, the J end lost 2 bases, and 13 bases lay between the germline ends. This CDR3 is built from 15 residues. Germline V gene data show CDR1 as SNHLY and CDR2 as FYNNEI. CDR3 nucleotides: TGTGCCAGCAGTGAAACAGGGACGACCCCCTACGAGCAGTACTTC. The encoded protein is CASSETGTTPYEQYF. Supplemented by reference TRBV2 and TRBJ2-7, the full variable domain reads EPEVTQTPSHQVTQMGQEVILRCVPISNHLYFYWYRQILGQKVEFLVSFYNNEISEKSEIFDDQFSVERPDGSNFTLKIRSTKLEDSAMYFCASSETGTTPYEQYFGPGTRLTVT.

The rearrangement links TRBV7-9 to TRBJ2-7, with D hard to call. Deletions cut 5 bases from V and 9 bases from J, with 14 bases between. Germline CDR1 SEHNR, CDR2 FQNEAQ (reference sequence). The CDR3 consists of 12 residues. CDR3 amino acids: CASSPLVSGQYF. CDR3 bases: TGTGCCAGCAGCCCCCTGGTTTCGGGGCAGTACTTC.

The chain uses TRBV2 and TRBJ2-7, with 10 bases fitting TRBD2. The CDR3 sequence is 13 residues long. In germline, CDR1 is SNHLY, CDR2 FYNNEI. Unmatched junction bases numbered 2, after V lost 5 bases and J lost 4 bases. The CDR3 sequence is CASSLAGVYEQYF. In DNA, the CDR3 is TGTGCCAGCAGTCTAGCGGGAGTTTACGAGCAGTACTTC.

V usage is TRBV19 and J usage is TRBJ2-5, with 10 bases identical to TRBD2. The CDR3 sequence is 17 residues long. Germline CDR1 is LNHDA and CDR2 is SQIVND (reference sequence). J lost 2 bases, V lost 5 bases, and 11 bases had no gene match. CDR3: CASSLTIAGGKQETQYF. The CDR3 bases are TGTGCCAGTAGTCTCACAATAGCGGGAGGTAAACAAGAGACCCAGTACTTC.

A few counts support this clone. This chain links TRBV7-8 with TRBJ2-1, with 16 bases matching TRBD2. V lost 4 bases and J lost 9; bases outside the gene matches: 3. CDR1 SGHVS and CDR2 FQNEAQ come from the germline V gene. The CDR3 has 15 residues. The CDR3, as DNA: TGTGCCAGCAGCTGGGGACTAGCGGGGGGGGCTGAGCAGTTCTTC. Its protein is CASSWGLAGGAEQFF.

The chain has TRBV6-6 and TRBJ1-1; D gene uncertain. Trimming stripped 8 bases from V and 2 bases from J, with 12 bases between. Per the germline V gene, CDR1 is MNHNY and CDR2 is SVGAGI (reference sequence). The CDR3 contains 13 residues. DNA for the CDR3: TGTGCCAGCTTTGGCTCCCTTAACACTGAAGCTTTCTTT. Its protein is CASFGSLNTEAFF.

The CDR3 coding sequence is TGTGCCAGCAGCAATCGTTTGCAGCGGGTTGGCAATCAGCCCCAGCATTTT. Protein product: CASSNRLQRVGNQPQHF. The rearrangement uses TRBV5-8 and TRBJ1-5; unclear D gene. V shed 4 bases and J shed 2 bases, with 19 bases lying between them. This CDR3 region has 17 residues. Germline lookup yields CDR1 SGHTS and CDR2 YDEGEE.

V and J are TRBV4-3 and TRBJ1-4; tentative D call: TRBD1 (5 bases). Per the germline V gene, CDR1 is LGHNA and CDR2 is YSLEER. Trimming took 0 bases from V and 0 from J, leaving 8 bases between them. CDR3 size: 16 residues. The CDR3 DNA reads TGCGCCAGCAGCCAAGAAGGCAGGGCAACTAATGAAAAACTGTTTTTT. The encoded protein is CASSQEGRATNEKLFF.

The chain combines TRBV18 with TRBJ2-7; TRBD2 aligns across 7 bases. CDR1 and CDR2 from the germline V gene are KGHSH and LQKENI. V dropped 6 bases and J dropped 1; count of bases not matched to a gene: 12. The length of the CDR3 is 16 residues. The CDR3 protein is CASSREVAGSSYEQYF. The CDR3 DNA reads TGTGCCAGCTCCCGAGAGGTAGCGGGTTCGTCCTACGAGCAGTACTTC. The variable domain in full, with the rest retrieved from reference TRBV18 and TRBJ2-7, is NAGVMQNPRHLVRRRGQEARLRCSPMKGHSHVYWYRQLPEEGLKFMVYLQKENIIDESGMPKERFSAEFPKEGPSILRIQQVVRGDSAAYFCASSREVAGSSYEQYFGPGTRLTVT.

This clone was counted a single time. The J gene is TRBJ2-2, the V gene TRBV4-2; D call uncertain. Trimming took 6 bases from V and 6 from J, leaving 8 bases between them. The CDR3 totals 12 residues. CDR1 is LGHNA and CDR2 is YNFKEQ in the germline V gene. The CDR3 DNA sequence: TGTGCCAGCAGTGGAGTAGCCGGGGAGCTGTTTTTT. Protein product: CASSGVAGELFF.

For this clone: A read error may produce the germline difference seen at one junction end. The chain combines TRBV28 with TRBJ2-7; a possible D gene is TRBD2 (6 bases). Germline V gives CDR1 MDHEN, CDR2 SYDVKM. The CDR3 spans 12 residues. The CDR3 DNA reads as TGTGCCAGCAGTCTACCCCCGGGCGGGGCCTTCTTC. Amino acid sequence: CASSLPPGGAFF.

V usage is TRBV6-1 and J usage is TRBJ2-7; the match to TRBD1 covers 7 bases. The junction had 6 bases not matched to a gene; V was cut back by 8 bases and J by 2 bases. The CDR3 loop spans 13 amino acids. Germline V gives CDR1 MNHNS, CDR2 SASEGT. The CDR3 reads CASEGTVTYEQYF. CDR3 bases: TGTGCCAGCGAAGGGACAGTCACCTACGAGCAGTACTTC.

The CDR3 loop is CASSFLAAGELFF. DNA of the CDR3: TGTGCCAGCAGTTTCTTAGCTGCCGGGGAGCTGTTTTTT. This chain links TRBV27 with TRBJ2-2, with D hard to call. Trimming pared 3 bases from V and 6 bases from J, leaving 8 bases between. The CDR3 loop spans 13 amino acids. Germline CDR1 is MNHEY and CDR2 is SMNVEV (reference sequence).

This chain joins TRBV9 and TRBJ2-2, with D possibly being TRBD2 (6 bases). V was pared by 5 bases and J by 6 bases, with 26 bases between. Germline-derived CDR1 and CDR2 are SGDLS and YYNGEE. This CDR3 has 18 residues. The CDR3 sequence: CASRAGTSNLGVPGELFF. The CDR3 nucleotides read TGTGCCAGCAGGGCCGGGACTTCCAATCTCGGGGTCCCCGGGGAGCTGTTTTTT.

The rearrangement joins TRBV5-1 to TRBJ1-4; D not resolved. The V gene lost 4 bases and the J gene lost 8 bases, with 21 bases spanning the gap. CDR1 and CDR2 from the germline V gene are SGHRS and YFSETQ. The CDR3 extends over 16 amino acids. In nucleotides, the CDR3 is TGCGCCAGCAGCCTCCCGTTGGAGATACCTGGGGAAAAACTGTTTTTT. It is translated as CASSLPLEIPGEKLFF.

This chain connects TRBV6-5 to TRBJ1-1, with D unclear. V shed 7 bases and J shed 5 bases, with 20 bases lying between them. The V gene's germline CDR1 is MNHEY and CDR2 SVGAGI. This CDR3 has 15 amino acids. CDR3 nucleotides: TGTGCCAGCAATTTTGGGCCCCCCGGCGGGACTGAAGCTTTCTTT. It translates to CASNFGPPGGTEAFF.

The J gene is TRBJ2-7, the V gene TRBV7-9; TRBD2 aligns across 7 bases. After removal of 5 bases from V and 3 bases from J, the junction contained 13 bases not matched to a gene. The CDR3 contains 16 residues. Germline V CDR1 and CDR2: SEHNR, FQNEAQ (reference sequence). For the CDR3, the DNA is TGTGCCAGCAGCCTGGGGGGGAGCGGAACCCTCTACGAGCAGTACTTC. It yields the protein CASSLGGSGTLYEQYF.

The chain recombines TRBV4-2 with TRBJ2-5, with a tentative D call TRBD2 (5 bases). CDR1 and CDR2 (germline): LGHNA, YNFKEQ. CDR3 length: 14 residues. Trimming removed 1 base from V and 2 bases from J, with 8 bases in between. CDR3 nucleotides: TGTGCCAGCAGCCAAGGAGGGCTTCAAGAGACCCAGTACTTC. Amino acid sequence: CASSQGGLQETQYF.